These 20 T cell receptor beta chains originate from one sample sequenced in a study of T cells in Graves' hyperthyroidism and ophthalmopathy. RNA transcripts provided the source from which TCR beta CDR3 regions were amplified. The primer set for the first-round RT-PCR of the TCR CDR3 was HTBI. TCRdb re-derived calls from the multiplex PCR reads in MiXCR, one entry per CDR3 protein. The sample records more than 350,000 distinct CDR3 sequences, roughly 15% being singletons. Sequenced sample: blood. The origin of the receptors is a woman aged 60-75 years with Graves' ophthalmopathy.

This clonotype has ten or more counts. The chain is built from TRBV7-9 and TRBJ1-2, with unresolved D. V lost 5 bases, J lost 4 bases, and 14 bases lay in between. CDR1 is SEHNR and CDR2 is FQNEAQ in the germline V gene (reference sequence). This CDR3 has 14 residues. Here the CDR3 DNA reads TGTGCCAGCAGCCACGATACCAACACCTATGGCTACACCTTC. Translated, it gives CASSHDTNTYGYTF.

The V and J genes are TRBV4-1 and TRBJ2-7; 7 bases match TRBD2. The CDR3 extends over 15 amino acids. J gave up 2 bases and V 4 bases, and 8 bases lay outside the gene matches. Per germline, CDR1 MGHRA and CDR2 YSYEKL. CDR3 protein: CASSRLLAVPYEQYF. The CDR3 DNA reads as TGCGCCAGCAGCCGCCTTCTAGCGGTACCCTACGAGCAGTACTTC.

The rearrangement links TRBV5-1 to TRBJ2-5, with D perhaps TRBD2 (6 bases). Trimming removed 4 bases at V and 4 bases at J, with 14 bases between. Germline CDR1 SGHRS, CDR2 YFSETQ. The CDR3 extends over 14 amino acids. The CDR3 DNA reads as TGCGCCAGCAGCCAGACCCAGGGAGGAGAGACCCAGTACTTC. It encodes CASSQTQGGETQYF.

This chain links TRBV6-4 with TRBJ2-5; weak D call: TRBD2 (6 bases). Trimming pared 11 bases from V and 7 bases from J, leaving 11 bases between. The germline V gene encodes CDR1 MRHNA and CDR2 SNTAGT. This CDR3 region has 10 residues. The CDR3 loop reads CARERGTQYF. In nucleotides, the CDR3 is TGTGCCCGGGAGAGGGGGACCCAGTACTTC.

There are many counts of this clonotype. This rearrangement joins TRBV29-1 to TRBJ2-5; D is unresolved. Germline V gene sequence: CDR1 SQVTM, CDR2 ANQGSEA. Trimming left V 6 bases short and J 4 bases short, with 18 bases between. The CDR3 has 14 amino acids. CDR3 nucleotides: TGCAGCGTCCCCTTAGCCCCCGGACGAGAGACCCAGTACTTC. Its translation: CSVPLAPGRETQYF.

Only a few counts were recorded for this clonotype. This chain's CDR3 is CASSRTRTGINEKLFF. The CDR3 bases are TGTGCCAGCAGTAGAACGAGGACAGGGATTAATGAAAAACTGTTTTTT. The V gene is TRBV28, the J gene TRBJ1-4; 8 bases match TRBD1. The CDR3 contains 16 residues. Per the germline V gene, CDR1 is MDHEN and CDR2 is SYDVKM. Losses at the gene ends were 5 bases for V and 4 bases for J; bases not matched to a gene: 9.

This clonotype was recorded only once. This chain joins TRBV6-5 and TRBJ1-5; D might be TRBD1 (6 bases). The CDR3 loop spans 15 amino acids. V dropped 2 bases and J dropped 5 bases, with 13 bases sitting between them. Germline CDR1 reads MNHEY; CDR2 reads SVGAGI. The CDR3 spells CASSYGVRGDQPQHF. The CDR3 region has the DNA TGTGCCAGCAGTTACGGGGTGAGGGGGGATCAGCCCCAGCATTTT.

This clonotype was seen ten or more times. The rearrangement links TRBV11-2 to TRBJ2-2; D is uncertain. This CDR3 has 15 amino acids. The germline gives CDR1 SGHAT, CDR2 FQNNGV. The V end was cut by 0 bases, the J end by 1 base, with 6 bases between. CDR3 bases: TGTGCCAGCAGCTTAGACAGGAAGAACACCGGGGAGCTGTTTTTT. Its translation is CASSLDRKNTGELFF.

This clonotype was detected ten times or more. The chain joins TRBV28 to TRBJ2-5; 11 nucleotides line up with TRBD1. V shed 2 bases and J 5 bases; nucleotides not matched to a gene: 4. The CDR3 covers 15 residues. CDR1 and CDR2 (germline): MDHEN, SYDVKM. CDR3 loop: CASSLLDRGRETQYF. Here the CDR3 DNA reads TGTGCCAGCAGTTTACTGGACAGGGGGCGGGAGACCCAGTACTTC. The full variable domain, with the rest looked up from reference TRBV28 and TRBJ2-5, is DVKVTQSSRYLVKRTGEKVFLECVQDMDHENMFWYRQDPGLGLRLIYFSYDVKMKEKGDIPEGYSVSREKKERFSLILESASTNQTSMYLCASSLLDRGRETQYFGPGTRLLVL.

This clonotype was counted a few times. The chain uses TRBV7-9 and TRBJ2-7, with D unclear. The CDR3 totals 18 residues. Looked up from germline, CDR1 is SEHNR and CDR2 is FQNEAQ (reference sequence). Trimming pared 4 bases from V and 3 bases from J, leaving 25 bases between. CDR3 DNA sequence: TGTGCCAGCAGCTCGGACGTCCCCTCACCTCAACTCTACTACGAGCAGTACTTC. This gives the protein CASSSDVPSPQLYYEQYF. Together with reference TRBV7-9 and TRBJ2-7, the CDR3 gives the full variable domain: DTGVSQNPRHKITKRGQNVTFRCDPISEHNRLYWYRQTLGQGPEFLTYFQNEAQLEKSRLLSDRFSAERPKGSFSTLEIQRTEQGDSAMYLCASSSDVPSPQLYYEQYFGPGTRLTVT.

This clonotype was found many times. The V gene is TRBV20-1, the J gene TRBJ2-5, with 9 bases that match TRBD2. Germline CDR1 is DFQATT and CDR2 is SNEGSKA (reference sequence). V was pared by 5 bases and J by 5 bases, with 15 bases of the junction left unmatched. CDR3 length: 16 residues. The CDR3 coding sequence is TGCAGTGCTCTTCGACTAGCGGCCAGCCGCGGGGAGACCCAGTACTTC. It translates to CSALRLAASRGETQYF.

This clonotype was counted ten times or more. This chain uses TRBV7-9 with TRBJ2-2; TRBD2 matches at 11 bases. The trim removed 5 bases at V and 3 bases at J, leaving 5 bases unmatched. The CDR3 contains 16 residues. Germline loops: CDR1 SEHNR, CDR2 FQNEAQ (reference sequence). CDR3 in DNA: TGTGCCAGCAGCGCAGGGACTAGCGGCTACACCGGGGAGCTGTTTTTT. Its protein product is CASSAGTSGYTGELFF.

The chain is built from TRBV19 and TRBJ1-5, with 7 bases fitting TRBD1. V trimming: 5 bases; J trimming: 6 bases; junction bases outside the gene matches: 13. Germline V gives CDR1 LNHDA, CDR2 SQIVND (reference sequence). The CDR3 is 16 residues long. The CDR3 is CASSVRQGTDGQPQHF. DNA of the CDR3: TGTGCCAGTAGTGTGAGACAGGGTACGGATGGTCAGCCCCAGCATTTT.

As to this clonotype: A much larger clone lies one base from this, so it may be a read error. The CDR3 carries no conserved terminal phenylalanine or tryptophan, so it likely arises from a read error. The chain joins TRBV12-3 or TRBV12-4 to TRBJ2-1; 7 nucleotides align to TRBD2. After removal of 4 bases from V and 3 bases from J, the junction contained 12 bases not matched to a gene. The CDR3 runs 17 residues. The CDR3 here is CASSSRLAAANYNEQFS. The CDR3 coding sequence is TGTGCCAGCAGTTCCCGGCTAGCGGCAGCGAACTACAATGAGCAGTTCTCC.

This clonotype was counted many times. The chain combines TRBV7-7 with TRBJ2-1, with 9 bases matching TRBD1. CDR1 and CDR2 (germline): SSHAT, FNYEAQ (reference sequence). The J segment lost 4 bases and the V segment lost 5 bases, leaving 12 bases of the junction unmatched. The CDR3 has 17 amino acids. CDR3 region: CASSATPGTGSYNEQFF. The CDR3 nucleotides read TGTGCCAGCAGCGCAACCCCCGGGACAGGGTCATACAATGAGCAGTTCTTC.

Comment on this clonotype: A much larger clone lies a single base off, so this may be a read error. The rearrangement uses TRBV12-3 or TRBV12-4 and TRBJ2-3, with 9 bases fitting TRBD2. Unmatched junction bases numbered 13, after V lost 5 bases and J lost 1 base. The CDR3 is 18 residues long. The CDR3 spells CASSPHGLARGRTDTQYF. The CDR3, as DNA: TGTGCCAGCAGTCCGCACGGACTAGCGAGAGGACGCACAGATACGCAGTATTTT.

For this clonotype: The germline gene is not matched at one end of the junction; a read error may be the cause. V usage is TRBV20-1 and J usage is TRBJ2-5, with 7 bases fitting TRBD2. CDR1 and CDR2 (germline): DFQATT, SNEGSKA (reference sequence). The CDR3 has 13 residues. The CDR3 is CSATREAKEAQYF. The CDR3 region has the DNA TGCAGTGCTACCCGGGAGGCTAAAGAGGCCCAGTACTTC.

As concerns this clonotype: It may be a read error: a sequence one base away is much more abundant. The CDR3 DNA reads TGTGCCAGCAGTGAAGAGAGCACAGATACGCAGTGTTTT. Translation gives CASSEESTDTQCF. The genes are TRBV2 and TRBJ2-3; D gene unclear. CDR3 length equals 13 residues. The germline gives CDR1 SNHLY, CDR2 FYNNEI.

This clonotype turned up a few times. The CDR3 loop is CASSSDSGGYEQYF. CDR3 DNA: TGTGCCAGCAGCTCGGACTCCGGTGGGTACGAGCAGTACTTC. The rearrangement joins TRBV9 to TRBJ2-7; tentatively, D is TRBD2 (5 bases). CDR1 SGDLS and CDR2 YYNGEE come from the germline V gene. The CDR3 runs 14 residues. The germline V and J ends were trimmed by 4 bases and 4 bases, with 15 bases remaining between them.

To note about this clonotype: Since a much larger clone is just one base distant, this may be a read error. The CDR3 loop reads CASSSGDRVETQYF. The CDR3, as DNA: TGTGCCAGCAGCTCAGGAGACAGAGTAGAGACCCAGTACTTC. V and J are TRBV7-8 and TRBJ2-5; tentatively, D is TRBD1 (5 bases). The CDR3 is 14 amino acids. V was shortened by 4 bases and J by 4 bases, with 13 bases between the two germline ends. The germline gives CDR1 SGHVS, CDR2 FQNEAQ.